The sample holds many counts of the clone carrying this T cell receptor beta chain. TCRdb called the 5' RACE reads again in MiXCR, with one record for every CDR3 protein. The sample records roughly 30,000 distinct CDR3 sequences, approximately 6.5% being singletons. This entry comes from a study of T cells after yellow fever vaccination. Study background: Sorting of the EM, EMRA, CM and Tscm memory subsets was carried out using CD3, CD45RA, CCR7 and CD95. The study, taken as a whole, reports: Almost no vaccine-responding clonotypes were detectable in day 0 sorted memory subsets. FACS-sorted repertoires might harbor abundant contaminating clonotypes from the bulk population.

The CDR3 totals 14 residues. The V gene's germline CDR1 is DFQATT and CDR2 SNEGSKA (reference sequence). V shed 3 bases and J 7 bases; nucleotides not matched to a gene: 8. The chain employs TRBV20-1 and TRBJ2-1, with 8 positions matching TRBD2. This clonotype was sampled from a man aged 25 to 45 who received the YFV17D yellow fever vaccine. This specimen was PBMCs, either bulk or a sorted T-cell subset (CD4+, CD8+, memory, or dextramer-sorted; not recorded which), taken on the day of the yellow fever booster vaccination. The CDR3 reads CSASISGSANEQFF. DNA of the CDR3: TGCAGTGCTAGTATCAGCGGGAGCGCGAATGAGCAGTTCTTC.